This TCR beta chain is drawn from a study of shared clonotypes between healthy human individuals. Findings and limits, study-wide: Sampling included only blood; tissue repertoires likely differ. The study found approximately 5% of naive CD4 clonotypes shared across a handful of donors. Naive subsets generally exceeded memory subsets in estimated richness.

The count of this clone is one. Its antigen is currently unknown. Under the authors' procedure: ImmunoSEQ junction-only sequences lacked quality scores, so their filtering differed. Repertoires were generated with immunoSEQ multiplex PCR, while TCRdb's copy carries only in-frame clones and drops some. Clone size and the V and J calls come from that table; the DNA yielded D and trimming. The sample lists about 2,500,000 clones, roughly nine tenths seen once, with roughly 0.13% in the top ten. The specimen was naive CD4+ T cells sorted from blood. Subset defined: CD45RA+ positively selected. The source is a man between 18 and 35 years old in good health.

Written as DNA, the CDR3 is TGTGCCAGCTCACTCGGGACAGGGGTTAGCACAGATACGCAGTATTTT. Its protein is CASSLGTGVSTDTQYF. The rearrangement uses TRBV18 and TRBJ2-3; 10 nucleotides line up with TRBD1. Looked up from germline, CDR1 is KGHSH and CDR2 is LQKENI. This CDR3 region has 16 residues. The V and J ends lost 4 bases and 0 bases, in that order; junction bases with no gene match: 4.